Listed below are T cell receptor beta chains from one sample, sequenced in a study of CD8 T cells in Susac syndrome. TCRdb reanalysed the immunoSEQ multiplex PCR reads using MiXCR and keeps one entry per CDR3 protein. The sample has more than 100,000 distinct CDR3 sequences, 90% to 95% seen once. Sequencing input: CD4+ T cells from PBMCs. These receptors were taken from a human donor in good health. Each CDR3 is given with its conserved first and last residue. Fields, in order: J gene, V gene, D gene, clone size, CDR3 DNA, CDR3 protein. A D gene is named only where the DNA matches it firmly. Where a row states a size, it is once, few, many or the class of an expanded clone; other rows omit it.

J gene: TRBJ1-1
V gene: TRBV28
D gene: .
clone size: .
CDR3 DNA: TGTGCCAGCACCCGGGACCTCCGAGCTTTCTTT
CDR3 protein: CASTRDLRAFF

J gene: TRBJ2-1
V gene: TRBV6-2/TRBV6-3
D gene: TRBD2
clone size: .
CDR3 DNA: TGTGCCAGCAGAGGGACTAGCGGGAGGAAAACCCGCAATGAGCAGTTCTTC
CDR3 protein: CASRGTSGRKTRNEQFF

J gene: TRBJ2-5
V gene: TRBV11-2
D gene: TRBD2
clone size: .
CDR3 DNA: TGTGCCAGCAGCTTGGCTGGGCTAGCGGGAGGAGAGACCCAGTACTTC
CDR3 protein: CASSLAGLAGGETQYF

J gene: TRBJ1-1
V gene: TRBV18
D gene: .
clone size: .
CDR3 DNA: TGTGCCAGCCCACCACGGCAGGTGCGGGACACTGAAGCTTTCTTT
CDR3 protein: CASPPRQVRDTEAFF

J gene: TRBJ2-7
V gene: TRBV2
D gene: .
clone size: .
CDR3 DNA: TGTGCCAGCACTCTAGCGAATTACGAGCAGTACTTC
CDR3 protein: CASTLANYEQYF

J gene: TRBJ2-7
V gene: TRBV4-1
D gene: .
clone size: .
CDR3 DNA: TGCGCCAGCAGCCCTCGCTCGGGCCAGGGCTACGAGCAGTACTTC
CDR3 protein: CASSPRSGQGYEQYF

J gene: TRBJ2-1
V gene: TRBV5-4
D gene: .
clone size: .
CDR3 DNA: TGTGCCAGCAGTGGTTTCGACAATGAGCAGTTCTTC
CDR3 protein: CASSGFDNEQFF

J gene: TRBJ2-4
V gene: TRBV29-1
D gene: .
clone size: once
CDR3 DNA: TGCAGCGTTGAACAGGGTGTGGCGGGCATTCAGTACTTC
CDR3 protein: CSVEQGVAGIQYF

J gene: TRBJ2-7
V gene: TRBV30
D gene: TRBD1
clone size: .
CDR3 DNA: TGTGCCTGGTCGGACAGGGGGTGGTCCGAGCAGTACTTC
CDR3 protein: CAWSDRGWSEQYF

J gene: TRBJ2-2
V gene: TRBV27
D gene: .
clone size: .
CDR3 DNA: TGTGCCAGCAGTTTTAACACCCCACCGGGGGCAGGGGAGCTGTTTTTT
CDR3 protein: CASSFNTPPGAGELFF

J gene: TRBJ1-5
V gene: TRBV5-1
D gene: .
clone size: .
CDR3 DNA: TGCGCCAGCAGCCTGGACCCCGCGAATAGCGATCAGCCCCAGCATTTT
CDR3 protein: CASSLDPANSDQPQHF

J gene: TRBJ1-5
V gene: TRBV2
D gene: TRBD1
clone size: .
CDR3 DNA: TGTGCCAGCAGGGCACAGGGGAATCAGCCCCAGCATTTT
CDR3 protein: CASRAQGNQPQHF

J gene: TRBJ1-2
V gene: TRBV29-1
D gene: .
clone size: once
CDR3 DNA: TGCAGCGTATCGGGGTCCAACAAAGGGGGCTACACCTTC
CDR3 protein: CSVSGSNKGGYTF

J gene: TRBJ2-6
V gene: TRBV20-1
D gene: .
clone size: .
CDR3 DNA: TGCAGTGCGTCCAGCTCTGGGGCCAACGTCCTGACTTTC
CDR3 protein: CSASSSGANVLTF

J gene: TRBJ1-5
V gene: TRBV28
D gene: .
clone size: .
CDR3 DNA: TGTGCCAGCAGTCCAAGTATGGCCCAGCATTTT
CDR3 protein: CASSPSMAQHF

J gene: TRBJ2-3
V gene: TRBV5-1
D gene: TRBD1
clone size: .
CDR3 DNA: TGCGCCAGCAGCTTGGTTCCGGGACAGGGACTCACAGATACGCAGTATTTT
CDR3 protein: CASSLVPGQGLTDTQYF

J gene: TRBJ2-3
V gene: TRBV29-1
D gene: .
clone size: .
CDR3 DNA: TGCAGCGTACAGGGTAGCGATACGCAGTATTTT
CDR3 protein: CSVQGSDTQYF

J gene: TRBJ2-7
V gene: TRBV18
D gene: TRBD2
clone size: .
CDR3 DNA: TGTGCCAGCTCGGTCCGACTAGCGGGAGGGACGCACTACGAGCAGTACTTC
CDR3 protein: CASSVRLAGGTHYEQYF

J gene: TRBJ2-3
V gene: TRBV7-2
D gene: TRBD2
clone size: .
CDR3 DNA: TGTGCCAGCAGCTCGTCGACTAGCGGGAGTCGGGCAGATACGCAGTATTTT
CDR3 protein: CASSSSTSGSRADTQYF

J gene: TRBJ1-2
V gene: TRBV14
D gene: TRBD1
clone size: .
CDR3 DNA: TGTGCCAGCAGCCAAGACCACAGGGGGTTTGATGGCTACACCTTC
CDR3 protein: CASSQDHRGFDGYTF

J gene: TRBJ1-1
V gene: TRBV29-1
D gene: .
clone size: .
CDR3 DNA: TGCAGCGTTGATCGGCAGCTGAACACTGAAGCTTTCTTT
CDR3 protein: CSVDRQLNTEAFF

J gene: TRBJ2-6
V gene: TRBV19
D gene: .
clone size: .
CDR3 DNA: TGTGCCAGTAGTATACAGGGTATTGTGATACCTAGCTCTGGGGCCAACGTCCTGACTTTC
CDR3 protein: CASSIQGIVIPSSGANVLTF

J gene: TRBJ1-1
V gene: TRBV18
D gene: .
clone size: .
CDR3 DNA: TGTGCCAGCTCAGCCCGGGACCTCATGAACACTGAAGCTTTCTTT
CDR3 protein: CASSARDLMNTEAFF

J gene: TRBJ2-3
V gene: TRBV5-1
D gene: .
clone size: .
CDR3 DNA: TGCGCCAGCAGCTTGCCCGGGACTGCTAGCACAGATACGCAGTATTTT
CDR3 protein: CASSLPGTASTDTQYF

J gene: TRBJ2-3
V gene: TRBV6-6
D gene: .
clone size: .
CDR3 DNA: TGTGCCAGCATTCCTAGCGCTAGCACAGATACGCAGTATTTT
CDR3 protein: CASIPSASTDTQYF

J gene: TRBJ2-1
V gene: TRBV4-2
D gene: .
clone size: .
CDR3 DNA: TGTGCCAGCAGCCAAGGCCTGGGCAGTGAGCAGTTCTTC
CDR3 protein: CASSQGLGSEQFF

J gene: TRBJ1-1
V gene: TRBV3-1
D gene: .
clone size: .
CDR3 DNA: TGTGCCAGCAGCCAAGGGGGGGCTACTGAAGCTTTCTTT
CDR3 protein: CASSQGGATEAFF

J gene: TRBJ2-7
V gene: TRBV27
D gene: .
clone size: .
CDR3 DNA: TGTGCCAGCAGATCTAATAATTTATACGAGCAGTACTTC
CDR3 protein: CASRSNNLYEQYF

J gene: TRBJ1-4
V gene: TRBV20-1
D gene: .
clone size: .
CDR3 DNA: TGCAGTGCTAGTGACCAGATCGATGAAAAACTGTTTTTT
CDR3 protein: CSASDQIDEKLFF

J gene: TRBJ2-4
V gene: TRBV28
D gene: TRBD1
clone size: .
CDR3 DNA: TGTGCCAGCAGTTCCCTTCCGCAGGGGGAATACATTCAGTACTTC
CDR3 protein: CASSSLPQGEYIQYF

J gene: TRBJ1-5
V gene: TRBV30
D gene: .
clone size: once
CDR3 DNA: TGTGCCTGGAGTGTACTGACGGATGGTCAGCCCCAGCATTTT
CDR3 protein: CAWSVLTDGQPQHF

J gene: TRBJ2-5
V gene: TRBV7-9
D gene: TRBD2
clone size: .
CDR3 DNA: TGTGCCAGCAGCTTAATAACTAGCGGTCCGGGGACCCAGTACTTC
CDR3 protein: CASSLITSGPGTQYF

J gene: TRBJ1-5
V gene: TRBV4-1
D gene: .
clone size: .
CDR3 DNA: TGCGCCAGCAGCCAAGATTGGCGGAAATTGGGCAATCAGCCCCAGCATTTT
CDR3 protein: CASSQDWRKLGNQPQHF

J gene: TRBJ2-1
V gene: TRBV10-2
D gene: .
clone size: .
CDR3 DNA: TGCGCCAGCAGCTCCGCACACGAGCAGTTCTTC
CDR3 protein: CASSSAHEQFF

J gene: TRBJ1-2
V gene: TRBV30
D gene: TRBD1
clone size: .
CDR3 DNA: TGTGCCTGGTCGTGGGACAGTTCGGACACCTTC
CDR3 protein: CAWSWDSSDTF

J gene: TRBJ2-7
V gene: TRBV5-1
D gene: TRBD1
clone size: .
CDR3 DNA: TGCGCCAGCAGCGGTCCGGGACAGGGATACGAGCAGTACTTC
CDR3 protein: CASSGPGQGYEQYF

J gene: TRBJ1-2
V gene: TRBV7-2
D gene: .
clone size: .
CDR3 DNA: TGTGCCAGCAGCTCCGGGGTGGGCTACACCTTC
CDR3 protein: CASSSGVGYTF

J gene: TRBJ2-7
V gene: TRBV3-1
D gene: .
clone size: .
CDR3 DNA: TGTGCCAGCAGCCAAGTTACCGGACAGCGTAACTTC
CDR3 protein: CASSQVTGQRNF

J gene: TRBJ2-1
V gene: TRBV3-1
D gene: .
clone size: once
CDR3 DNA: TGTGCCAGCAGCCACGAACACGGGGTAAGCTCCTACAATGAGCAGTTCTTC
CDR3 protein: CASSHEHGVSSYNEQFF

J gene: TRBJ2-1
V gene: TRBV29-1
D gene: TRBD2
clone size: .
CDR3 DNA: TGCAGCGTTAAGCGGGACTCCTACAATGAGCAGTTCTTC
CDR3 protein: CSVKRDSYNEQFF